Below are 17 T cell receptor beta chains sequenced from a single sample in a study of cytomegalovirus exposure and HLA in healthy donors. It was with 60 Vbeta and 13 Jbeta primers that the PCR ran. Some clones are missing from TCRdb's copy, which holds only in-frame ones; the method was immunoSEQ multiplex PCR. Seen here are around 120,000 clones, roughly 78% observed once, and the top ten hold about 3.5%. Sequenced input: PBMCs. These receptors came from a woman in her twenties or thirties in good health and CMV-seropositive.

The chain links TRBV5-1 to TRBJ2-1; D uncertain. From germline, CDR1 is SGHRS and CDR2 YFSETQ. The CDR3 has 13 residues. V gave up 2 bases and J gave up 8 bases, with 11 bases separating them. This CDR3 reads CASSLFLSDEQFF. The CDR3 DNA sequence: TGCGCCAGCAGCTTATTCCTCAGCGATGAGCAGTTCTTC. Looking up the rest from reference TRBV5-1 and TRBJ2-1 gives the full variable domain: KAGVTQTPRYLIKTRGQQVTLSCSPISGHRSVSWYQQTPGQGLQFLFEYFSETQRNKGNFPGRFSGRQFSNSRSEMNVSTLELGDSALYLCASSLFLSDEQFFGPGTRLTVL.

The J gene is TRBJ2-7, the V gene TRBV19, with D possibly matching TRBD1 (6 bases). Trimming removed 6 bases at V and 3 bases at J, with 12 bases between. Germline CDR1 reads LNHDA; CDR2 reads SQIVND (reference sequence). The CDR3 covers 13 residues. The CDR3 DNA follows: TGTGCCAGTAGCTCCTCCAGGGGCTACGAGCAGTACTTC. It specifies CASSSSRGYEQYF. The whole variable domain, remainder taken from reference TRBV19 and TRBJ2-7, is DGGITQSPKYLFRKEGQNVTLSCEQNLNHDAMYWYRQDPGQGLRLIYYSQIVNDFQKGDIAEGYSVSREKKESFPLTVTSAQKNPTAFYLCASSSSRGYEQYFGPGTRLTVT.

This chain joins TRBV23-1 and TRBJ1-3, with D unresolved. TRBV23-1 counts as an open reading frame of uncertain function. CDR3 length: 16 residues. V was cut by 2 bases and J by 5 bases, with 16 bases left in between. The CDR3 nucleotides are TGCGCCAGCAGTCAAGAGACCCCCGGGAGCCGAAACACCATATATTTT. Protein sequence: CASSQETPGSRNTIYF.

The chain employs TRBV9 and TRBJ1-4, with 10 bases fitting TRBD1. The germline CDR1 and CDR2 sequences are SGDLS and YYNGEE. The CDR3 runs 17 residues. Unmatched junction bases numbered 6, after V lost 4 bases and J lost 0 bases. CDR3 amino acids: CASSTRDRGSTNEKLFF. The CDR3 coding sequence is TGTGCCAGCAGCACCCGGGACAGGGGATCAACTAATGAAAAACTGTTTTTT.

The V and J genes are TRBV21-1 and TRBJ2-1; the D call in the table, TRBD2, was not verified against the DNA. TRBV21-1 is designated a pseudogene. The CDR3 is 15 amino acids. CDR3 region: CASSILLAGGDEQFF. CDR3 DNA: TGTGCCAGCAGCATTTTACTAGCGGGGGGGGATGAGCAGTTCTTC.

The CDR3 sequence is CSVEAGTAISSSYNEQFF. CDR3 coding DNA: TGCAGCGTTGAGGCAGGGACAGCGATCTCAAGCTCCTACAATGAGCAGTTCTTC. The V call is TRBV29-1, the J call TRBJ2-1, with TRBD1 matching over 7 bases. J was trimmed by 0 bases and V by 3 bases; bases with no gene match: 14. The CDR3 loop spans 18 amino acids. In germline, CDR1 is SQVTM, CDR2 ANQGSEA.

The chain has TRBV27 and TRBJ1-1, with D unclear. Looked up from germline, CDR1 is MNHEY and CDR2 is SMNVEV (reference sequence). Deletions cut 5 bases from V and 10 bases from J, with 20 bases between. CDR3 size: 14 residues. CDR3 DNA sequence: TGTGCCAGCAGTCTGATCACCCCCTCTAGTGTAGCTTTCTTT. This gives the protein CASSLITPSSVAFF.

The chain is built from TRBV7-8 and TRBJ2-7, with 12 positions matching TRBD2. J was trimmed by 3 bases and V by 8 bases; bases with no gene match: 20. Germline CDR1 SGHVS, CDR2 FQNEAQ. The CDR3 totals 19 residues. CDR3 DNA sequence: TGTGCCAGCGCATCGACGGAGTTTCCGACTAGCGGGGGCCACTACGAGCAGTACTTC. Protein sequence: CASASTEFPTSGGHYEQYF.

CDR3 DNA: TGTGCCAGCAGCGAGGAGCCTTCCTACGAGCAGTACTTC. This sequence encodes CASSEEPSYEQYF. The chain uses TRBV13 and TRBJ2-7; D is unresolved. CDR1 PRHDT and CDR2 FYEKMQ come from the germline V gene (reference sequence). V lost 5 bases and J 1 base, leaving 9 bases between the germline ends. The CDR3 consists of 13 residues.

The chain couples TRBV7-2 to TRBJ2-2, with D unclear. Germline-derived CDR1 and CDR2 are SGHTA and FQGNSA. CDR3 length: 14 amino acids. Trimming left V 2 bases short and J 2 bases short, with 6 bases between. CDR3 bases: TGTGCCAGCAGCTTATCACTAAACACCGGGGAGCTGTTTTTT. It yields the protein CASSLSLNTGELFF.

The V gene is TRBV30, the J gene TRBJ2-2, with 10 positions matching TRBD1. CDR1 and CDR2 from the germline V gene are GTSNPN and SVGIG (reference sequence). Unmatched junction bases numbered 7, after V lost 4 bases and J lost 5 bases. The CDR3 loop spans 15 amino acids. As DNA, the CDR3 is TGTGCCTGGAATCCGGGACAGGGGAGGACCGGGGAGCTGTTTTTT. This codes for CAWNPGQGRTGELFF.

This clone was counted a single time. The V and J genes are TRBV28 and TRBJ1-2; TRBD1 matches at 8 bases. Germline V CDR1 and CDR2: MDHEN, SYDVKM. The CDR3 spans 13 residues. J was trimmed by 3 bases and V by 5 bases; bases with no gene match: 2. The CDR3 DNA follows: TGTGCCAGCAGTCCACAGGGGGACTATGGCTACACCTTC. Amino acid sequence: CASSPQGDYGYTF.

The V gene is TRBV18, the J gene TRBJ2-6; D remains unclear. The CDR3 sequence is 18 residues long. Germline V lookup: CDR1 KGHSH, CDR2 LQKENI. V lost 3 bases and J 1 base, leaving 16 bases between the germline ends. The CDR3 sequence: CASSPPILPRSGANVLTF. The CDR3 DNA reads TGTGCCAGCTCACCCCCTATTCTGCCCCGTTCTGGGGCCAACGTCCTGACTTTC. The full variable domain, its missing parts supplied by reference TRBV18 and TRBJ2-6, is NAGVMQNPRHLVRRRGQEARLRCSPMKGHSHVYWYRQLPEEGLKFMVYLQKENIIDESGMPKERFSAEFPKEGPSILRIQQVVRGDSAAYFCASSPPILPRSGANVLTFGAGSRLTVL.

Written as DNA, the CDR3 is TGTGCCTGGGTGAGGGGGAGCAGCGACGGCTCAGATACGCAGTATTTT. As protein: CAWVRGSSDGSDTQYF. The rearrangement links TRBV30 to TRBJ2-3; the D gene is possibly TRBD1 (6 bases). Trimming pared 5 bases from V and 4 bases from J, leaving 22 bases between. Germline V gene data show CDR1 as GTSNPN and CDR2 as SVGIG (reference sequence). The CDR3 consists of 16 residues.

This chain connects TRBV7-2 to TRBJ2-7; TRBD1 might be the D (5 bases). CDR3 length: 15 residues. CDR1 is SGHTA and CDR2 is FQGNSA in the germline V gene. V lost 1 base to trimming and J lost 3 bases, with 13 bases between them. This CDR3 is CASSLGVYQGYEQYF. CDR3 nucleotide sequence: TGTGCCAGCAGCTTAGGCGTTTATCAGGGCTACGAGCAGTACTTC.

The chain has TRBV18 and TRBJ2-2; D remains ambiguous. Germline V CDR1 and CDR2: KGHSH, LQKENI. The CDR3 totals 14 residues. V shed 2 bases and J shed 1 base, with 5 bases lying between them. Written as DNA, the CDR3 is TGTGCCAGCTCACCAGGCCGGAACACCGGGGAGCTGTTTTTT. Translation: CASSPGRNTGELFF. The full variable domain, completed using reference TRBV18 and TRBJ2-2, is NAGVMQNPRHLVRRRGQEARLRCSPMKGHSHVYWYRQLPEEGLKFMVYLQKENIIDESGMPKERFSAEFPKEGPSILRIQQVVRGDSAAYFCASSPGRNTGELFFGEGSRLTVL.

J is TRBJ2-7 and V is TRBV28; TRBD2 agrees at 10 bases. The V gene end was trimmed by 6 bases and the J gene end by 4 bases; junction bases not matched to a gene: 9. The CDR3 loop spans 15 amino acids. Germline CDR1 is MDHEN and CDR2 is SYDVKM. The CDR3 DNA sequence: TGTGCCAGCAGCTCGAGCGGGGGGGCCAAATACGAGCAGTACTTC. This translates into CASSSSGGAKYEQYF.